The T cell receptor (beta chain) described here comes from a study of Graves' ophthalmopathy and Graves' hyperthyroidism (dated by TCRdb to between 2017 and 2018). For the study in its entirety: Peripheral blood was collected at initial diagnosis, before any treatment. To tell Graves' ophthalmopathy apart from Graves' hyperthyroidism, and to predict which patients would progress to ophthalmopathy, the study relied on TCR beta repertoire signatures. In total, 135 blood samples were TCR-sequenced: around 42 ophthalmopathy, around 75 hyperthyroidism and roughly 17 hyperthyroidism-to-ophthalmopathy patients. A discovery set of about a hundred patients (43 ophthalmopathy, about 55 stable hyperthyroidism) was enrolled to explore V-J signatures distinguishing ophthalmopathy from hyperthyroidism. An independent validation cohort comprised around 19 hyperthyroidism patients and around 16 patients who later progressed from hyperthyroidism to ophthalmopathy. In about 6 hyperthyroidism patients, T-cell repertoires of thyroid tissue and blood were compared. Following sampling, methimazole starting at 30 mg daily was administered to hyperthyroidism patients, and high-dose intravenous methylprednisolone was administered to ophthalmopathy patients. For training and testing, the 100 or so patients in the discovery cohort were randomly divided in a 7:3 ratio.

General study outcomes and caveats: Most expanded thyroid clonotypes with a frequency above 0.001 also appeared in blood, which suggests that blood repertoires may reflect the immune response in the thyroid. Ophthalmopathy was separated from stable hyperthyroidism by the 13-signature model with 85% to 90% sensitivity and about 83% specificity in cross-validation and with 80%/75% in the test set. No statistical method was used to predetermine the sample size, and group allocation was not hidden from the investigators. In validation, the model predicted ophthalmopathy progression with more than 70% sensitivity and 72.22% specificity; some twelve predicted patients were CT-confirmed with GO in a median of approximately six months.

For repertoire sequencing, TCR beta CDR3 regions were amplified from RNA transcripts. The first round was an RT-PCR using HTBI primers with the Qiagen OneStep RT-PCR kit, and this first round was followed by a second-round multiplex PCR, then size selection and purification. The libraries underwent paired-end sequencing with 100 bp reads on an Illumina HiSeq2000. The study's own analysis went as follows. SOAPnuke was used for read processing, and reads with adapters, uncalled bases, a mean Phred below 15, or no exact constant-primer or identifier match were discarded. COPE v1.2.5 was used to merge high-quality paired reads. Each unique nucleotide sequence was defined as a clonotype, and clonotypes were aligned to IMGT TRB V, D and J references with MiTCR v1.1. The analysis was limited to V-J combinations with a frequency above 0.0001, which together covered over 98% of repertoires. For each V-J combination, a TCR clonal expansion and chaos score was defined as the ratio of F50 clonal expansion to chaos observed in the TCRdist matrix. Welch's t-statistics and random forest were used to reduce features to 13 V-J combinations, which were fed into a naive Bayes classifier. The similarity between thyroid and blood repertoires was quantified using the Morisita-Horn index. TCRdb reran the public reads through fastp at Q25 and MiXCR, keeping productive beta chains. Rows are unified per CDR3 protein, each entry keeping the most common DNA and genes. The V and J calls were not made by the authors but by TCRdb's processing. In this sample the table shows a few hundred thousand distinct CDR3 sequences, roughly 21% of which occur a single time. The ten largest clones take up approximately 39% of the sample.

This clonotype has at least ten counts. Its antigen is currently not known. No much larger clone is present one base from it, and per-base qualities are unavailable. The germline V end is reduced by 5 bases and the J end by 7 bases; junction bases left unmatched: 6. Including the terminal cysteine and phenylalanine, the CDR3 comprises 14 residues. CDR3 DNA is the only sequence kept; it has 42 bases, read in frame from the first base. CDR1 and CDR2 were assigned from the germline V gene as MDHEN and SYDVKM. The ophthalmopathy patients had moderately to severely active disease, with a Clinical Activity Score of 3 or higher, a NOSPECS grade of 4 or higher, and a disease duration of less than 3 months. Patients were excluded if they had other autoimmune diseases, uncontrolled infections, pregnancy or lactation. Diagnosis was based on clinical symptoms, serum thyroxine, TRAb, thyroid ultrasound and orbital computed tomography. PBMCs were isolated from about 9.2 ml of fresh peripheral blood by Ficoll-Paque density gradient centrifugation. Total RNA was extracted using Trizol reagent, and RNA quality was checked on an Agilent 2100 Bioanalyzer.

The V gene is TRBV28 and the J gene is TRBJ2-7, and TRBD2 aligns with 12 junction nucleotides. This sequence was found in a woman aged 45-65 years with Graves' ophthalmopathy. Donor details come from another sample of the same person, matched by shared clones. The specimen was peripheral blood. The bases read TGTGCCAGCAGTCTAGCGGGAGGGCCGAGGGAGCAGTACTTC. Its translation is CASSLAGGPREQYF.